Listed below are T cell receptor beta chains from one sample, sequenced in a study of STAT3 mutations in large granular lymphocyte leukemia. This table comes from immunoSEQ multiplex PCR, and its TCRdb copy is limited to in-frame clones, with some not included. The table has 12,000 or so clones, about 85% seen once. The sample taken for sequencing was peripheral blood mononuclear cells. These receptors came from a man aged 80 or over with T-cell large granular lymphocyte leukemia. Some clones in this sample may be carry-over from other donors' samples. Each CDR3 is given with its conserved first and last residue. The order of the fields is clone size, D gene, J gene, V gene, CDR3 DNA, CDR3 protein. The D gene is left open where the match is weak. Clone size is shown for a subset of rows, as once, few, many or a class of expanded clone.

abundance: -; d_gene: TRBD1; j_gene: TRBJ1-6; v_gene: TRBV7-2; CDR3nt: TGTGCCAGCAGCTTCCGACAGGGGACGGCCCTCCACTTT; CDR3aa: CASSFRQGTALHF
abundance: -; d_gene: -; j_gene: TRBJ1-3; v_gene: TRBV6-1; CDR3nt: TGTGCCAGCAGGATTTCAGGTGGTGTGGGAAACACCATATATTTT; CDR3aa: CASRISGGVGNTIYF
abundance: -; d_gene: -; j_gene: TRBJ2-1; v_gene: TRBV18; CDR3nt: TGTGCCAGCTCACCACCCGGGGGCCCGTCTTTCTTC; CDR3aa: CASSPPGGPSFF
abundance: once; d_gene: -; j_gene: TRBJ2-6; v_gene: TRBV7-9; CDR3nt: TGTGCCAACCCAGGGTCGGGGGCCAACGTCCTGACTTTC; CDR3aa: CANPGSGANVLTF
abundance: few; d_gene: -; j_gene: TRBJ1-2; v_gene: TRBV6-4; CDR3nt: TGTGCCAGCAGTGATGGGGTACAGGGCTACACCTTC; CDR3aa: CASSDGVQGYTF
abundance: -; d_gene: TRBD1; j_gene: TRBJ2-6; v_gene: TRBV11-1; CDR3nt: TGTGCCAGCATCGGGACAGAAAGGAGTTCTGAGGCCAACGTCCTGACTTTC; CDR3aa: CASIGTERSSEANVLTF
abundance: -; d_gene: TRBD1; j_gene: TRBJ1-2; v_gene: TRBV30; CDR3nt: TGTGCCTGGAGCCCCTACATAGGGTCAGGGGGTTATGGCTACACCTTC; CDR3aa: CAWSPYIGSGGYGYTF
abundance: -; d_gene: -; j_gene: TRBJ1-1; v_gene: TRBV7-9; CDR3nt: TGCGCCAGCAGCCAACTTGGCTGGGACACTGAAGCTTTCTTT; CDR3aa: CASSQLGWDTEAFF
abundance: -; d_gene: TRBD1; j_gene: TRBJ1-2; v_gene: TRBV27; CDR3nt: TGTGCCAGAACCGGACAGGGCATAGGCGGCTACACCTTC; CDR3aa: CARTGQGIGGYTF
abundance: -; d_gene: TRBD1; j_gene: TRBJ2-3; v_gene: TRBV4-2; CDR3nt: TGTGCCAGCAGCCAAGGCGACAGGGATGCAGATACGCAGTATTTT; CDR3aa: CASSQGDRDADTQYF
abundance: once; d_gene: -; j_gene: TRBJ2-7; v_gene: TRBV5-1; CDR3nt: TGCGCCAGCAGCTTGAGAACAGACTCCTACGAGCAGTACTTC; CDR3aa: CASSLRTDSYEQYF
abundance: -; d_gene: -; j_gene: TRBJ1-1; v_gene: TRBV5-4; CDR3nt: TGTGCCAGCAGCGGGGGATGGGGTCTGAACACTGAAGCTTTCTTT; CDR3aa: CASSGGWGLNTEAFF
abundance: -; d_gene: -; j_gene: TRBJ2-1; v_gene: TRBV5-4; CDR3nt: TGTGCCAGCAGCTTTTCACAGGGGAGGTCTGAGCAGTTCTTC; CDR3aa: CASSFSQGRSEQFF
abundance: -; d_gene: -; j_gene: TRBJ2-2; v_gene: TRBV10-3; CDR3nt: TGTGCCATCAGTGAGTCGAAGGGGACTGGGGAGCTGTTTTTT; CDR3aa: CAISESKGTGELFF
abundance: once; d_gene: -; j_gene: TRBJ2-5; v_gene: TRBV7-2; CDR3nt: TGTGCCAGCAGCTCGGACAGACAAGAGACCCAGTACTTC; CDR3aa: CASSSDRQETQYF
abundance: -; d_gene: -; j_gene: TRBJ2-7; v_gene: TRBV7-8; CDR3nt: TGTGCCAGCAGCTTAGTGCAGGGAACCTACGAGCAGTACTTC; CDR3aa: CASSLVQGTYEQYF
abundance: -; d_gene: TRBD1; j_gene: TRBJ2-7; v_gene: TRBV27; CDR3nt: TGTGCCAGCAGGACAGGGAAAAGGAACGAGCAGTACTTC; CDR3aa: CASRTGKRNEQYF
abundance: -; d_gene: -; j_gene: TRBJ1-5; v_gene: TRBV5-1; CDR3nt: TGCGCCAGCAGCTTGGACAGTTATAGCAATCAGCCCCAGCATTTT; CDR3aa: CASSLDSYSNQPQHF
abundance: -; d_gene: TRBD1; j_gene: TRBJ1-2; v_gene: TRBV18; CDR3nt: TGTGCCAGCTCACCAACAGGGGTTGTAGACTATGGCTACACCTTC; CDR3aa: CASSPTGVVDYGYTF
abundance: -; d_gene: -; j_gene: TRBJ1-3; v_gene: TRBV5-5; CDR3nt: TGTGCCAGCAGCAAGGGAGAGGGACGAAACACCATATATTTT; CDR3aa: CASSKGEGRNTIYF
abundance: -; d_gene: TRBD1; j_gene: TRBJ2-3; v_gene: TRBV7-7; CDR3nt: TGTGCTAGCAGCCTAGGGGGCGATTCCACAGATACGCAGTATTTT; CDR3aa: CASSLGGDSTDTQYF
abundance: few; d_gene: TRBD1; j_gene: TRBJ1-6; v_gene: TRBV5-5; CDR3nt: TGTGCCAGCAGCTTGATGGTCGGACAGGTGTCACCCCTCCACTTT; CDR3aa: CASSLMVGQVSPLHF
abundance: once; d_gene: -; j_gene: TRBJ1-2; v_gene: TRBV6-6; CDR3nt: TGTGCCAGCAGTTCCGGCTATGGCTACACCTTC; CDR3aa: CASSSGYGYTF
abundance: -; d_gene: TRBD1; j_gene: TRBJ1-5; v_gene: TRBV6-5; CDR3nt: TGTGCCAGCAGTTACTCAGGGACAGGGGGAAGTCAGCCCCAGCATTTT; CDR3aa: CASSYSGTGGSQPQHF
abundance: once; d_gene: -; j_gene: TRBJ1-1; v_gene: TRBV5-4; CDR3nt: TGTGCCAGCAGCTTGGCTCAGAGGGGGGCAAAAGATCGGACTTTCTTT; CDR3aa: CASSLAQRGAKDRTFF
abundance: -; d_gene: TRBD1; j_gene: TRBJ1-5; v_gene: TRBV5-4; CDR3nt: TGTGCCAGCAGCTTGGTGCCAGGGGGTCAGCCCCAGCATTTT; CDR3aa: CASSLVPGGQPQHF
abundance: -; d_gene: -; j_gene: TRBJ2-6; v_gene: TRBV6-5; CDR3nt: TGTGCCAGCAGTTACTTTAGGGGCTCTGGGGCCAACGTCCTGACTTTC; CDR3aa: CASSYFRGSGANVLTF
abundance: -; d_gene: TRBD2; j_gene: TRBJ2-7; v_gene: TRBV5-1; CDR3nt: TGCGCCAGCAGCCAGGGACTAGCGGGGAGCGAGCAGTACTTC; CDR3aa: CASSQGLAGSEQYF
abundance: -; d_gene: -; j_gene: TRBJ2-3; v_gene: TRBV19; CDR3nt: TGTGCCAGTAGTATGGGACACTATGGGGATACGCAGTATTTT; CDR3aa: CASSMGHYGDTQYF
abundance: once; d_gene: -; j_gene: TRBJ2-7; v_gene: TRBV25-1; CDR3nt: TGTGCCAGCAGCCCGGGGAACCAGGGTAAATACGAGCAGTACTTC; CDR3aa: CASSPGNQGKYEQYF
abundance: -; d_gene: -; j_gene: TRBJ2-3; v_gene: TRBV2; CDR3nt: TGTGCCAGCAGTGAAGTCTTGGGGGCAGATACGCAGTATTTT; CDR3aa: CASSEVLGADTQYF
abundance: -; d_gene: -; j_gene: TRBJ2-2; v_gene: TRBV19; CDR3nt: TGTGCCAGTAATAGGCTTTGGGCAAACGCCGGGGAGCTGTTTTTT; CDR3aa: CASNRLWANAGELFF
abundance: -; d_gene: TRBD2; j_gene: TRBJ2-2; v_gene: TRBV10-2; CDR3nt: TGCGCCAGCGCTCTCGCTAGCGGGGGCCTCACCGGGGAGCTGTTTTTT; CDR3aa: CASALASGGLTGELFF
abundance: -; d_gene: -; j_gene: TRBJ2-1; v_gene: TRBV5-1; CDR3nt: TGCGCCAGCAGTCCCCAGGTACCCAATGAGCAGTTCTTC; CDR3aa: CASSPQVPNEQFF
abundance: few; d_gene: -; j_gene: TRBJ1-1; v_gene: TRBV9; CDR3nt: TGTGCCAGCAGCGTAGGCGAGTACACTGAAGCTTTCTTT; CDR3aa: CASSVGEYTEAFF
abundance: -; d_gene: -; j_gene: TRBJ2-7; v_gene: TRBV7-2; CDR3nt: TGTGCCAGCAGCCCGGGACTCCTTTCCTCGGAGCAGTACTTC; CDR3aa: CASSPGLLSSEQYF
abundance: -; d_gene: TRBD2; j_gene: TRBJ2-5; v_gene: TRBV9; CDR3nt: TGTGCCTCCTCCCCGGACGGGACTAGCAAGGAGACCCAGTACTTC; CDR3aa: CASSPDGTSKETQYF
abundance: -; d_gene: -; j_gene: TRBJ2-1; v_gene: TRBV28; CDR3nt: TGTGCCAGTAAAAGCAACAGGCGGAATGAGCAGTTCTTC; CDR3aa: CASKSNRRNEQFF
abundance: -; d_gene: -; j_gene: TRBJ1-1; v_gene: TRBV9; CDR3nt: TGTGCCAGCAGCGCGTCCGGGACGGGGAACACTGAAGCTTTCTTT; CDR3aa: CASSASGTGNTEAFF
abundance: -; d_gene: -; j_gene: TRBJ2-7; v_gene: TRBV11-3; CDR3nt: TGTGCCAGCAGCTTAGTTGACCGGGACGAGCAGTACTTC; CDR3aa: CASSLVDRDEQYF
abundance: -; d_gene: -; j_gene: TRBJ2-3; v_gene: TRBV7-2; CDR3nt: TGTGCCAGCAGCTTAGCGGGGGGCACAGATACGCAGTATTTT; CDR3aa: CASSLAGGTDTQYF
abundance: -; d_gene: -; j_gene: TRBJ2-3; v_gene: TRBV7-8; CDR3nt: TGTGCCAGCAGCTTTCGGACGGAAAGCACAGATACGCAGTATTTT; CDR3aa: CASSFRTESTDTQYF
abundance: once; d_gene: -; j_gene: TRBJ2-5; v_gene: TRBV29-1; CDR3nt: TGCAGCGGGGGGGTAAACAGGAAAGAGACCCAGTACTTC; CDR3aa: CSGGVNRKETQYF
abundance: -; d_gene: -; j_gene: TRBJ2-7; v_gene: TRBV5-1; CDR3nt: TGCGCCAGCAGGTTGGACTCCTACGAGCAGTACTTC; CDR3aa: CASRLDSYEQYF
abundance: once; d_gene: TRBD2; j_gene: TRBJ2-2; v_gene: TRBV4-3; CDR3nt: TGCGCCAGCAGCCAAGTCTATGCTAGCGGGGGGGCTGGAACCGGGGAGCTGTTTTTT; CDR3aa: CASSQVYASGGAGTGELFF
abundance: -; d_gene: -; j_gene: TRBJ1-2; v_gene: TRBV9; CDR3nt: TGTGCCAGCAGCGTATTCGATACCGGCGGGAGCTATGGCTACACCTTC; CDR3aa: CASSVFDTGGSYGYTF
abundance: -; d_gene: -; j_gene: TRBJ2-3; v_gene: TRBV7-9; CDR3nt: TGTGCCAGCAGCTCCCCCCAAGGGACTACGCAGTATTTT; CDR3aa: CASSSPQGTTQYF
abundance: -; d_gene: TRBD1; j_gene: TRBJ1-5; v_gene: TRBV7-8; CDR3nt: TGTGCCAGCAGCCCATCGCAGGGACAGGTCAATCAGCCCCAGCATTTT; CDR3aa: CASSPSQGQVNQPQHF
abundance: -; d_gene: TRBD1; j_gene: TRBJ2-6; v_gene: TRBV5-4; CDR3nt: TGTGCCAGCAGCTTGGGGCAGGGGGCCTCTGGGGCCAACGTCCTGACTTTC; CDR3aa: CASSLGQGASGANVLTF
abundance: -; d_gene: -; j_gene: TRBJ1-6; v_gene: TRBV6-1; CDR3nt: TGTGCCAGCAGTTCTGGGGATAGGGATTCACCCCTCCACTTT; CDR3aa: CASSSGDRDSPLHF
abundance: -; d_gene: TRBD2; j_gene: TRBJ2-3; v_gene: TRBV5-1; CDR3nt: TGCGCCAGCAGCCCAGCGTCGGGACTATATGGCACAGATACGCAGTATTTT; CDR3aa: CASSPASGLYGTDTQYF
abundance: -; d_gene: TRBD1; j_gene: TRBJ1-2; v_gene: TRBV19; CDR3nt: TGTGCCGTCATGGGAAGACGAGACAGGGACGATGGCTACACCTTC; CDR3aa: CAVMGRRDRDDGYTF
abundance: -; d_gene: -; j_gene: TRBJ2-3; v_gene: TRBV11-2; CDR3nt: TGTGCCAGCAGCTTCGAAGTGTACAGAGTCACAGATACGCAGTATTTT; CDR3aa: CASSFEVYRVTDTQYF